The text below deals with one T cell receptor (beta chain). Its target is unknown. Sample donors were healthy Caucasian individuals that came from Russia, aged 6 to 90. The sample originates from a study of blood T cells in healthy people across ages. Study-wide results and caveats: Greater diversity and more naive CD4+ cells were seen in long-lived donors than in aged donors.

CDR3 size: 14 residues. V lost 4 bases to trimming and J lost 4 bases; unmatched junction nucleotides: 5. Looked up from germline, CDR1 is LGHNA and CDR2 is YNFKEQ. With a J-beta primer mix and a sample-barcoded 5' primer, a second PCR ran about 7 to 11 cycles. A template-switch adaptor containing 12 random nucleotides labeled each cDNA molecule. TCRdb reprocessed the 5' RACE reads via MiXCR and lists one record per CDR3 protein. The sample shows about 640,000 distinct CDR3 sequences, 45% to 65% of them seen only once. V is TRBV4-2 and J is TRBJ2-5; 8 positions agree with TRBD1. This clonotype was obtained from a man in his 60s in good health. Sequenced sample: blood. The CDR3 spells CASSPSGQAETQYF. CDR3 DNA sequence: TGTGCCAGCAGCCCTTCGGGACAGGCAGAGACCCAGTACTTC.